The TCR beta chain described here comes from a study of response to subunit inactivated influenza vaccine. Points from the study as a whole: With each seasonal influenza vaccination, the authors suggested, few new T cells are recruited.

MiXCR, run by TCRdb on the RT-PCR reads, gives a single entry per CDR3 protein. In the table there are some 500,000 distinct CDR3 sequences, approximately 17% of which are singletons. Germline-derived CDR1 and CDR2 are KGHSH and LQKENI. The CDR3 is 20 amino acids. V was clipped by 2 bases and J by 3 bases; unmatched bases: 21. Notes on this clonotype: Antigen specificity is unknown.

This specimen consisted of CD4+ T cells sorted from PBMCs, obtained about 23 months after vaccination. The chain employs TRBV18 and TRBJ2-5; the match to TRBD2 covers 7 bases. The sequence was collected from a man aged 50-75 years who received an inactivated influenza vaccine. The CDR3 loop reads CASSPSVLPLRGGPKETQYF. Here the CDR3 DNA reads TGTGCCAGCTCACCATCTGTTCTCCCACTACGCGGGGGACCGAAAGAGACCCAGTACTTC. The full variable domain, rest sourced from reference TRBV18 and TRBJ2-5, is NAGVMQNPRHLVRRRGQEARLRCSPMKGHSHVYWYRQLPEEGLKFMVYLQKENIIDESGMPKERFSAEFPKEGPSILRIQQVVRGDSAAYFCASSPSVLPLRGGPKETQYFGPGTRLLVL.